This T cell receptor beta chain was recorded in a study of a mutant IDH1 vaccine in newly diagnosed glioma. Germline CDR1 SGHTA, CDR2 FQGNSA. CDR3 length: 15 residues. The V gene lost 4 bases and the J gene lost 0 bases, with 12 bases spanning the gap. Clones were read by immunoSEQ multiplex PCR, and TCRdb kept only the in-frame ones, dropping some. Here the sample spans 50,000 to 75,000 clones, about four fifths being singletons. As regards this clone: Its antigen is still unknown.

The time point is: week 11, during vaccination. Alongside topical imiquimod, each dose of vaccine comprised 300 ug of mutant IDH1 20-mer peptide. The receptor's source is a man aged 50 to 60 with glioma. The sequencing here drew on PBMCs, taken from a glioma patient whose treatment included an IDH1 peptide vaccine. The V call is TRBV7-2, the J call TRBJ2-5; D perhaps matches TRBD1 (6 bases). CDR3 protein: CASSYEGGYQETQYF. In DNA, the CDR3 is TGTGCCAGCAGCTACGAAGGGGGATACCAAGAGACCCAGTACTTC.